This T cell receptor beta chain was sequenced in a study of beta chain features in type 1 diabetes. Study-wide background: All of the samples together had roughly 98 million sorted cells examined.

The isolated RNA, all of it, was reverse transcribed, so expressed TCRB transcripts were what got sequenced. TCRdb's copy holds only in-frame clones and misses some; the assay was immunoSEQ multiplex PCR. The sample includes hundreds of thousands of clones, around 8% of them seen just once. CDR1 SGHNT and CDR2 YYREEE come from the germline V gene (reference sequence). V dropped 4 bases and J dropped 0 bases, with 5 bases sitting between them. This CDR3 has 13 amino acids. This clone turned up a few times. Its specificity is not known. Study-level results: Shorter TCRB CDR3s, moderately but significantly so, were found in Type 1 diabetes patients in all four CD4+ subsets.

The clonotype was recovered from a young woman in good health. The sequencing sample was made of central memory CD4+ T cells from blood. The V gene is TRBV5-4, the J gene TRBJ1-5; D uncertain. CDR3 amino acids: CASSLDSNQPQHF. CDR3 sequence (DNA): TGTGCCAGCAGCCTTGATAGCAATCAGCCCCAGCATTTT.